This T cell receptor beta chain was sequenced in a study of blood T cell repertoires in COVID-19. Overall study: The study drew acute and convalescent COVID-19 samples from the United States, Italy and Spain. In each case, the material was cDNA or gDNA derived from T cells, B-cell-depleted T cells, or PBMCs.

The authors' processing: Reference gene primer amplification in the assay estimated nucleated cell counts. The table came from immunoSEQ multiplex PCR; TCRdb's copy has only in-frame clones and leaves some out. For V, J and clone size, that table is used; D and trimming come from the DNA. The sample carries approximately 68,000 clones, more than 80% recorded once. Germline loops: CDR1 SGDLS, CDR2 YYNGEE. Trimming left V 0 bases short and J 2 bases short, with 15 bases between. CDR3 length equals 16 residues. The receptor was derived from a woman aged 80 or over with active or convalescent COVID-19. V is TRBV9 and J is TRBJ2-7, with D possibly being TRBD2 (7 bases). Material for sequencing was peripheral blood. CDR3 residues: CASSVGRGGVPYEQYF. In DNA form, the CDR3 reads TGTGCCAGCAGCGTAGGTAGGGGGGGGGTCCCCTACGAGCAGTACTTC.